This TCR beta chain was profiled in a study of CD8+CD57+ T cells in acquired aplastic anemia. Study-wide results and limits: A set of some 28 CD8+ CDR3 sequences was shared between patients and controls, and these sequences appeared highly expressed in patients.

Genomic DNA served as template for TCR beta VDJ and CDR3 profiling. TCRdb independently ran MiXCR on the reads; one entry per CDR3 protein. Among around 430,000 distinct CDR3 sequences listed, around 30% were seen once. It was patients with CD8+CD57+ cell expansion by flow cytometry who were chosen for sequencing. Severe acquired aplastic anemia was diagnosed in all patients. Only a few counts were recorded for this clonotype. Its antigen is still unknown. The sample consisted of sorted CD4+, CD8+, or CD8+CD57+ T cells (not recorded which) from PBMCs. This sequence originates from a human donor with aplastic anemia.

CDR3 nucleotide sequence: TGTGCCAGCATTGGCAGGGCCCCTGAAGCTTTCTTT. This encodes CASIGRAPEAFF. The rearrangement links TRBV5-6 to TRBJ1-1; TRBD1 is a possible D gene (5 bases). V lost 6 bases and J 6 bases, leaving 12 bases between the germline ends. This CDR3 contains 12 residues. The germline CDR1 and CDR2 sequences are SGHDT and YYEEEE.